A selection of T cell receptor beta chains follows, all from one sample in a study of T-cell memory formation after mild COVID-19. TCRdb ran MiXCR on the 5' RACE reads and lists one entry per CDR3 protein. Here the sample spans 300,000 to 400,000 distinct CDR3 sequences, roughly 21% being singletons. Source material: PBMCs or a T cell subset sorted from them (not recorded which). All receptors derive from an adult woman who had mild COVID-19 (a few samples of this study predate the infection). Cell type and time point are not known. The CDR3 runs from the conserved cysteine through the conserved F or W. The D gene is left open where the match is weak. Clone size is not always given. Where it is, it says once, few, many or a class for expanded clones.

clone_size: many
v_call: TRBV29-1
j_call: TRBJ2-1
d_call: TRBD2
cdr3_aa: CSVEPGLASNNEQFF
cdr3_nt: TGCAGCGTTGAACCCGGACTAGCCAGTAACAATGAGCAGTTCTTC

clone_size: once
v_call: TRBV20-1
j_call: TRBJ2-7
d_call: NA
cdr3_aa: CSASQTYYEQYF
cdr3_nt: TGCAGTGCTTCCCAGACATACTACGAGCAGTACTTC

clone_size: NA
v_call: TRBV20-1
j_call: TRBJ2-1
d_call: TRBD1
cdr3_aa: CSARGGGRTGWNEQFF
cdr3_nt: TGCAGTGCTAGAGGGGGCGGTAGGACAGGTTGGAATGAGCAGTTCTTC

clone_size: NA
v_call: TRBV7-2
j_call: TRBJ1-2
d_call: TRBD1
cdr3_aa: CASSPQGAQNYGYTF
cdr3_nt: TGTGCCAGCAGCCCACAGGGGGCGCAAAACTATGGCTACACCTTC

clone_size: NA
v_call: TRBV29-1
j_call: TRBJ2-7
d_call: NA
cdr3_aa: CSVVRGGTIAYEQYF
cdr3_nt: TGCAGCGTTGTTCGAGGGGGGACTATCGCCTACGAGCAGTACTTC

clone_size: few
v_call: TRBV29-1
j_call: TRBJ2-7
d_call: TRBD2
cdr3_aa: CSVDPGTSGSYEQYF
cdr3_nt: TGCAGCGTTGACCCCGGGACTAGCGGGTCCTACGAGCAGTACTTC

clone_size: NA
v_call: TRBV12-3/TRBV12-4
j_call: TRBJ1-4
d_call: NA
cdr3_aa: CASMVGRDEKLFF
cdr3_nt: TGTGCCAGCATGGTGGGTCGGGATGAAAAACTGTTTTTT

clone_size: few
v_call: TRBV27
j_call: TRBJ2-7
d_call: NA
cdr3_aa: CASSYQGGYEQYF
cdr3_nt: TGTGCCAGCAGTTATCAAGGGGGCTACGAGCAGTACTTC

clone_size: many
v_call: TRBV12-3/TRBV12-4
j_call: TRBJ2-1
d_call: TRBD1
cdr3_aa: CASRPGQVTLDEQFF
cdr3_nt: TGTGCCAGCAGACCGGGACAGGTGACATTGGATGAGCAGTTCTTC

clone_size: NA
v_call: TRBV20-1
j_call: TRBJ2-7
d_call: TRBD2
cdr3_aa: CSARRREGSYEQYF
cdr3_nt: TGCAGTGCTAGAAGGCGGGAGGGCAGCTACGAGCAGTACTTC

clone_size: NA
v_call: TRBV5-5
j_call: TRBJ2-2
d_call: NA
cdr3_aa: CASSWGIGHTGELFF
cdr3_nt: TGTGCCAGCAGCTGGGGAATTGGGCATACCGGGGAGCTGTTTTTT

clone_size: few
v_call: TRBV3-1
j_call: TRBJ1-1
d_call: NA
cdr3_aa: CASSQRTNTEAFF
cdr3_nt: TGTGCCAGCAGCCAGAGAACCAACACTGAAGCTTTCTTT

clone_size: NA
v_call: TRBV20-1
j_call: TRBJ2-7
d_call: TRBD1
cdr3_aa: CSAENSGTGPYEQYF
cdr3_nt: TGCAGTGCTGAAAACTCAGGGACAGGGCCCTACGAGCAGTACTTC

clone_size: NA
v_call: TRBV6-2/TRBV6-3
j_call: TRBJ1-1
d_call: NA
cdr3_aa: CASSYPGRNTEAFF
cdr3_nt: TGTGCCAGCAGTTACCCAGGACGGAACACTGAAGCTTTCTTT

clone_size: NA
v_call: TRBV10-3
j_call: TRBJ2-2
d_call: NA
cdr3_aa: CAISALQGPGELFF
cdr3_nt: TGTGCCATCAGTGCGCTTCAGGGGCCCGGGGAGCTGTTTTTT

clone_size: NA
v_call: TRBV27
j_call: TRBJ2-3
d_call: NA
cdr3_aa: CASSPALHTDTQYF
cdr3_nt: TGTGCCAGCAGCCCTGCCCTGCACACAGATACGCAGTATTTT

clone_size: few
v_call: TRBV7-6
j_call: TRBJ2-3
d_call: NA
cdr3_aa: CASSSNLGRLGDTQYF
cdr3_nt: TGTGCCAGCAGCTCCAATTTGGGGAGGTTAGGAGATACGCAGTATTTT

clone_size: NA
v_call: TRBV7-9
j_call: TRBJ2-7
d_call: NA
cdr3_aa: CASLGAENADYEQYF
cdr3_nt: TGTGCCAGCTTGGGGGCAGAAAACGCCGACTACGAGCAGTACTTC

clone_size: NA
v_call: TRBV7-9
j_call: TRBJ2-6
d_call: NA
cdr3_aa: CASSGGPPPSSGANVLTF
cdr3_nt: TGTGCCAGCAGCGGGGGACCGCCACCCAGCTCTGGGGCCAACGTCCTGACTTTC

clone_size: NA
v_call: TRBV6-5
j_call: TRBJ2-7
d_call: TRBD2
cdr3_aa: CASSFSGVAGGGEQYF
cdr3_nt: TGTGCCAGCAGTTTCTCCGGCGTTGCGGGAGGAGGCGAGCAGTACTTC

clone_size: NA
v_call: TRBV10-3
j_call: TRBJ1-2
d_call: NA
cdr3_aa: CAISSQGVGYGYTF
cdr3_nt: TGTGCCATCAGCTCACAGGGTGTAGGGTATGGCTACACCTTC

clone_size: many
v_call: TRBV12-3/TRBV12-4
j_call: TRBJ2-7
d_call: NA
cdr3_aa: CASSPDSTYEQYF
cdr3_nt: TGTGCCAGCAGCCCGGACTCGACCTACGAGCAGTACTTC

clone_size: NA
v_call: TRBV29-1
j_call: TRBJ1-5
d_call: NA
cdr3_aa: CSVRQNSNQPQHF
cdr3_nt: TGCAGCGTTCGACAGAATAGCAATCAGCCCCAGCATTTT

clone_size: many
v_call: TRBV20-1
j_call: TRBJ2-7
d_call: NA
cdr3_aa: CSAGSYEQYF
cdr3_nt: TGCAGTGCGGGATCCTACGAGCAGTACTTC

clone_size: few
v_call: TRBV20-1
j_call: TRBJ2-2
d_call: NA
cdr3_aa: CSARGVSGGELFF
cdr3_nt: TGCAGTGCTAGAGGCGTATCGGGTGGAGAGCTGTTTTTT

clone_size: NA
v_call: TRBV5-1
j_call: TRBJ2-3
d_call: NA
cdr3_aa: CASSTRGLDTQYF
cdr3_nt: TGCGCCAGCAGCACGAGGGGGTTAGATACGCAGTATTTT

clone_size: few
v_call: TRBV11-2
j_call: TRBJ1-2
d_call: TRBD1
cdr3_aa: CASSPGLAGQMPNYGYTF
cdr3_nt: TGTGCCAGCAGCCCCGGACTCGCGGGACAGATGCCTAACTATGGCTACACCTTC

clone_size: NA
v_call: TRBV18
j_call: TRBJ1-5
d_call: NA
cdr3_aa: CASSPRGTNSNQPQHF
cdr3_nt: TGTGCCAGCTCACCACGAGGAACGAATAGCAATCAGCCCCAGCATTTT

clone_size: many
v_call: TRBV5-4
j_call: TRBJ2-3
d_call: TRBD2
cdr3_aa: CASSFQRGSSTDTQYF
cdr3_nt: TGTGCCAGCAGCTTCCAGCGGGGTTCTAGCACAGATACGCAGTATTTT

clone_size: few
v_call: TRBV24-1
j_call: TRBJ2-7
d_call: NA
cdr3_aa: CATSQGDTYEQYF
cdr3_nt: TGTGCCACCAGTCAGGGTGACACCTACGAGCAGTACTTC

clone_size: NA
v_call: TRBV7-9
j_call: TRBJ2-7
d_call: NA
cdr3_aa: CASSPRDTSYEQYF
cdr3_nt: TGTGCCAGCAGCCCCCGGGACACCTCCTACGAGCAGTACTTC

clone_size: few
v_call: TRBV5-1
j_call: TRBJ2-7
d_call: NA
cdr3_aa: CASSLGTPYEQYF
cdr3_nt: TGCGCCAGCAGCTTGGGGACACCGTACGAGCAGTACTTC

clone_size: few
v_call: TRBV20-1
j_call: TRBJ2-3
d_call: NA
cdr3_aa: CSAPRGGSTITDTQYF
cdr3_nt: TGCAGTGCTCCTCGGGGAGGCTCCACCATCACAGATACGCAGTATTTT

clone_size: many
v_call: TRBV2
j_call: TRBJ2-5
d_call: TRBD1
cdr3_aa: CASSWTGQETQYF
cdr3_nt: TGTGCCAGCAGTTGGACAGGGCAGGAGACCCAGTACTTC

clone_size: few
v_call: TRBV7-8
j_call: TRBJ2-7
d_call: TRBD1
cdr3_aa: CASSSRRDRGSYEQYF
cdr3_nt: TGTGCCAGCAGCTCCAGGAGGGACAGGGGATCCTACGAGCAGTACTTC

clone_size: NA
v_call: TRBV28
j_call: TRBJ2-7
d_call: TRBD2
cdr3_aa: CASSTFAGGSYEQYF
cdr3_nt: TGTGCCAGCAGTACCTTTGCGGGGGGCTCCTACGAGCAGTACTTC

clone_size: NA
v_call: TRBV4-3
j_call: TRBJ2-7
d_call: TRBD1
cdr3_aa: CASSQGTGGLYEQYF
cdr3_nt: TGCGCCAGCAGCCAAGGGACAGGGGGCCTCTACGAGCAGTACTTC

clone_size: many
v_call: TRBV6-4
j_call: TRBJ2-1
d_call: NA
cdr3_aa: CASSTKLTRQGGGGSGNEQFF
cdr3_nt: TGTGCCAGCAGCACCAAATTGACAAGACAAGGGGGTGGCGGGAGTGGCAATGAGCAGTTCTTC

clone_size: NA
v_call: TRBV12-3/TRBV12-4
j_call: TRBJ2-1
d_call: NA
cdr3_aa: CASTPRGLSYNEQFF
cdr3_nt: TGTGCCAGCACCCCCAGAGGACTTTCTTACAATGAGCAGTTCTTC

clone_size: NA
v_call: TRBV4-2
j_call: TRBJ1-2
d_call: TRBD1
cdr3_aa: CASSQDPGGNYGYTF
cdr3_nt: TGTGCCAGCAGCCAAGATCCAGGGGGGAACTATGGCTACACCTTC

clone_size: few
v_call: TRBV7-9
j_call: TRBJ1-2
d_call: NA
cdr3_aa: CASKGGSATYGYTF
cdr3_nt: TGTGCCAGCAAGGGCGGTAGCGCGACTTATGGCTACACCTTC

clone_size: few
v_call: TRBV4-3
j_call: TRBJ2-7
d_call: NA
cdr3_aa: CASSRSVRGGEQYF
cdr3_nt: TGCGCCAGCAGCCGTAGCGTCAGGGGAGGGGAGCAGTACTTC

clone_size: NA
v_call: TRBV7-2
j_call: TRBJ1-4
d_call: TRBD1
cdr3_aa: CASSSDRVGEKLFF
cdr3_nt: TGTGCCAGCAGCTCAGACAGGGTTGGCGAAAAACTGTTTTTT

clone_size: few
v_call: TRBV6-2/TRBV6-3
j_call: TRBJ2-7
d_call: NA
cdr3_aa: CATEAGIGEQYF
cdr3_nt: TGTGCCACCGAGGCAGGAATCGGCGAGCAGTACTTC